These 22 T cell receptor beta chains came from one sample sequenced in a study of control samples from healthy donors and cancer patients (dated by TCRdb to the early 2020s). Libraries came from the immunoSEQ multiplex PCR assay. Entries here come from immuneACCESS through TCRdb and include only in-frame sequences with V and J called. Some clones fail to appear in such tables; in the studies checked, an unresolved V gene covers under half of the shortfall, and the cause of the remainder is unknown. Counted in this sample were roughly 130,000 clones; 85% to 95% of them appeared once. The ten top clones hold more than 6.5% of the sample. The specimen was blood. Receptor source: a man aged 18 to 29 in good health.

Within the sample, this clone is medium-sized. The junction does not match germline at one end; this may be a read error. The rearrangement joins TRBV18 to TRBJ1-3; D gene ambiguous. CDR3 size: 13 residues. Germline-derived CDR1 and CDR2 are KGHSH and LQKENI. CDR3 nucleotide sequence: TGTGCCAGCTCACAGGACCGTGGAGACACCATATATTTT. The encoded protein is CASSQDRGDTIYF.

This clone was seen a single time. The chain recombines TRBV7-9 with TRBJ1-1; D perhaps matches TRBD1 (6 bases). The CDR3 contains 14 residues. The V and J ends lost 4 bases and 0 bases respectively, with 9 bases between them. CDR1 is SEHNR and CDR2 is FQNEAQ in the germline V gene (reference sequence). For the CDR3, the DNA is TGTGCCAGCAGCTCGGGACACCTGAACACTGAAGCTTTCTTT. Encoded protein: CASSSGHLNTEAFF. The full variable domain, completed using reference TRBV7-9 and TRBJ1-1, is DTGVSQNPRHKITKRGQNVTFRCDPISEHNRLYWYRQTLGQGPEFLTYFQNEAQLEKSRLLSDRFSAERPKGSFSTLEIQRTEQGDSAMYLCASSSGHLNTEAFFGQGTRLTVV.

The CDR3 loop is CASSSAGNRQPQHF. As DNA, the CDR3 is TGTGCCAGCAGCTCAGCTGGGAATCGACAGCCCCAGCATTTT. The rearrangement uses TRBV11-2 and TRBJ1-5; D unresolved. The CDR3 consists of 14 residues. The V end lost 4 bases, the J end lost 7 bases, and 14 bases lay between the germline ends. Germline CDR1 is SGHAT and CDR2 is FQNNGV.

The chain is built from TRBV18 and TRBJ1-4; D remains ambiguous. The CDR3 has 15 residues. Deletions cut 3 bases from V and 3 bases from J, with 11 bases between. CDR1 is KGHSH and CDR2 is LQKENI in the germline V gene. DNA for the CDR3: TGTGCCAGCTCACCCAAAGGGCCTCCTAATGAAAAACTGTTTTTT. Protein product: CASSPKGPPNEKLFF.

The gene calls are TRBV19 and TRBJ1-2; D call uncertain. V dropped 2 bases and J dropped 3 bases, with 13 bases sitting between them. Germline CDR1 reads LNHDA; CDR2 reads SQIVND (reference sequence). The CDR3 sequence is 15 residues long. The CDR3 DNA reads TGTGCCAGTAGTATAAGCTTGTCCGGGGACTATGGCTACACCTTC. Translating gives CASSISLSGDYGYTF. The full variable domain, in which reference TRBV19 and TRBJ1-2 provide the parts outside the CDR3, is DGGITQSPKYLFRKEGQNVTLSCEQNLNHDAMYWYRQDPGQGLRLIYYSQIVNDFQKGDIAEGYSVSREKKESFPLTVTSAQKNPTAFYLCASSISLSGDYGYTFGSGTRLTVV.

The V and J genes are TRBV10-3 and TRBJ2-4; perhaps TRBD1 as D (5 bases). Trimming took off 0 bases at V and 0 bases at J, with 15 bases between the two ends. From germline, CDR1 is ENHRY and CDR2 SYGVKD. The CDR3 extends over 18 amino acids. The CDR3 DNA is TGTGCCATCAGTGAGTCGGCTAGACAGACACTAGCCAAAAACATTCAGTACTTC. It translates to CAISESARQTLAKNIQYF.

The rearrangement links TRBV7-3 to TRBJ1-1; the D gene is possibly TRBD1 (5 bases). Trimming removed 5 bases from V and 6 bases from J, with 13 bases in between. The CDR3 spans 13 residues. CDR1 and CDR2 (germline): SGHTA, FQGTGA. The DNA for the CDR3 is TGTGCCAGCAGCCCCTCGGGGCAGGCTGAAGCTTTCTTT. Protein sequence: CASSPSGQAEAFF. Based on the CDR3 plus reference TRBV7-3 and TRBJ1-1, the full variable domain is GAGVSQTPSNKVTEKGKYVELRCDPISGHTALYWYRQSLGQGPEFLIYFQGTGAADDSGLPNDRFFAVRPEGSVSTLKIQRTERGDSAVYLCASSPSGQAEAFFGQGTRLTVV.

The V and J genes are TRBV18 and TRBJ1-2, with a weak D call TRBD1 (6 bases). The CDR3 is 15 residues long. Germline CDR1 is KGHSH and CDR2 is LQKENI. The V gene lost 4 bases and the J gene lost 4 bases, with 16 bases spanning the gap. CDR3 nucleotides: TGTGCCAGCTCACGGGGACACGAAAGACGCTATGGCTACACCTTC. This translates into CASSRGHERRYGYTF.

J is TRBJ1-1 and V is TRBV11-3; 9 positions match TRBD1. This CDR3 contains 15 residues. With V trimmed by 4 bases and J by 3 bases, 6 bases remained unmatched. CDR1 is SGHNT, CDR2 YENEEA, per germline. The CDR3, as DNA: TGTGCCAGCAGCTCAGGACAGGGGCGGGACACTGAAGCTTTCTTT. As protein: CASSSGQGRDTEAFF.

This chain connects TRBV2 to TRBJ2-1; D is possibly TRBD1 or TRBD2 (6 bases each). CDR1 and CDR2 (germline): SNHLY, FYNNEI. The CDR3 loop spans 15 amino acids. V lost 6 bases to trimming and J lost 4 bases, with 16 bases between them. CDR3 bases: TGTGCCAGCAGCGTGGACTGGAGGGGGTACAATGAGCAGTTCTTC. It yields the protein CASSVDWRGYNEQFF.

This clone was recorded once. The chain uses TRBV5-6 and TRBJ1-2; the D is unclear. The V gene lost 5 bases and the J gene lost 4 bases, with 12 bases spanning the gap. CDR1 and CDR2 (germline): SGHDT, YYEEEE. CDR3 size: 13 residues. CDR3 protein: CASSSDGSYGYTF. The CDR3 DNA reads as TGTGCCAGCAGTTCGGACGGATCCTATGGCTACACCTTC.

This clone appeared once. The chain joins TRBV19 to TRBJ2-7; D may be TRBD1 or TRBD2 (5 bases each). This CDR3 has 13 amino acids. Trimming cost V 4 bases and J 7 bases, with 14 bases left between them. CDR1 LNHDA and CDR2 SQIVND come from the germline V gene (reference sequence). In DNA, the CDR3 is TGTGCCAGTAGTAGGGACGACCTCCTAGAGCAGTACTTC. Translating it yields CASSRDDLLEQYF.

The V call is TRBV4-2, the J call TRBJ1-1, with TRBD1 identical over 9 bases. The V and J ends lost 0 bases and 0 bases, in that order; junction bases with no gene match: 17. The CDR3 has 21 amino acids. Germline loops: CDR1 LGHNA, CDR2 YNFKEQ. CDR3 region: CASSQDTVGTRDRALNTEAFF. The CDR3 bases are TGTGCCAGCAGCCAAGATACGGTGGGGACGCGGGACAGGGCTTTGAACACTGAAGCTTTCTTT.

The chain links TRBV5-6 to TRBJ1-1; no definite D call. The ends were cut back, 0 bases at V and 5 bases at J, with 14 bases in the middle. Germline CDR1 reads SGHDT; CDR2 reads YYEEEE. The CDR3 is 15 residues long. The CDR3 loop is CASSLGLPRGTEAFF. The CDR3 region has the DNA TGTGCCAGCAGCTTGGGCCTGCCTCGGGGAACTGAAGCTTTCTTT.

The chain uses TRBV7-9 and TRBJ2-5; unclear D gene. Trimming shortened V by 5 bases and J by 2 bases, and 3 bases separated the two germline ends. The CDR3 has 11 residues. CDR1 SEHNR and CDR2 FQNEAQ come from the germline V gene (reference sequence). The CDR3 nucleotides read TGTGCCAGCAGCGGTCAAGAGACCCAGTACTTC. Translation: CASSGQETQYF.

The rearrangement links TRBV7-9 to TRBJ2-7; 7 nucleotides agree with TRBD1. Germline V gene data show CDR1 as SEHNR and CDR2 as FQNEAQ (reference sequence). The CDR3 has 16 amino acids. The trim removed 5 bases at V and 0 bases at J, leaving 10 bases unmatched. The CDR3 bases are TGTGCCAGCAGCCCCCAGGGGGTGCGAAGCTCCTACGAGCAGTACTTC. It encodes CASSPQGVRSSYEQYF.

The CDR3 sequence: CASKRTGGFYGYTF. Written as DNA, the CDR3 is TGTGCCAGCAAAAGGACAGGGGGCTTCTATGGCTACACCTTC. The chain links TRBV4-2 to TRBJ1-2; 11 bases align to TRBD1. CDR3 length: 14 amino acids. V trimming: 7 bases; J trimming: 4 bases; junction bases outside the gene matches: 5. Germline CDR1 and CDR2: LGHNA and YNFKEQ.

The chain uses TRBV7-3 and TRBJ1-2, with 8 nucleotides matching TRBD1. With 5 bases clipped from V and 5 bases from J, the junction kept 10 bases outside the gene matches. The CDR3 has 15 amino acids. Germline V gives CDR1 SGHTA, CDR2 FQGTGA. CDR3 DNA sequence: TGTGCCAGCAGCCCTACCGGACAGGGCGTTTATGGCTACACCTTC. This sequence encodes CASSPTGQGVYGYTF. The full variable domain, its missing parts supplied by reference TRBV7-3 and TRBJ1-2, is GAGVSQTPSNKVTEKGKYVELRCDPISGHTALYWYRQSLGQGPEFLIYFQGTGAADDSGLPNDRFFAVRPEGSVSTLKIQRTERGDSAVYLCASSPTGQGVYGYTFGSGTRLTVV.

V gene TRBV5-4 combines with J gene TRBJ1-6; 9 positions match TRBD1. There are 17 residues in the CDR3. The germline CDR1 and CDR2 sequences are SGHNT and YYREEE (reference sequence). The J segment lost 5 bases and the V segment lost 4 bases, leaving 10 bases of the junction unmatched. The chain's CDR3 is CASSQGQGQWDNSPLHF. CDR3 nucleotides: TGTGCCAGCAGCCAGGGACAGGGCCAGTGGGATAATTCACCCCTCCACTTT.

J is TRBJ1-1 and V is TRBV11-2; no reliable D call. CDR3 size: 14 residues. Between the trimmed V and J ends, which lost 2 bases and 0 bases, there was a span of 7 bases. Germline CDR1 reads SGHAT; CDR2 reads FQNNGV. The CDR3, as DNA: TGTGCCAGCAGCTTACCTCGAATGAACACTGAAGCTTTCTTT. Its protein product is CASSLPRMNTEAFF.

This clone was observed a handful of times. Here the CDR3 DNA reads TGTGCCAGCAGGTTCCACCCAGTCGATGAAGCTTTCTTT. Translated, it gives CASRFHPVDEAFF. V is TRBV11-2 and J is TRBJ1-1, with D unresolved. The CDR3 is made up of 13 amino acids. Deletions cut 6 bases from V and 7 bases from J, with 15 bases between. Germline values: CDR1 SGHAT, CDR2 FQNNGV.

The chain joins TRBV11-2 to TRBJ2-6; tentatively, D is TRBD2 (6 bases). V lost 3 bases to trimming and J lost 2 bases, with 8 bases between them. The CDR3 has 15 amino acids. The germline CDR1 and CDR2 sequences are SGHAT and FQNNGV. The CDR3 DNA is TGTGCCAGCAGCTTGAGGGAGGCTGGGGCCAACGTCCTGACTTTC. This translates into CASSLREAGANVLTF.